Included here is one T cell receptor beta chain sequence, with context. No antigen is known for it. This sample was included in a study of CD8+CD57+ T cells in acquired aplastic anemia. Study overall: Each DNA sample taken from sorted CD4+ and CD8+ cells came to around 2.9 ug on average. Healthy CD8+ samples averaged about 11.0 million reads. Broader study findings: Significant differences in CD8+ Simpson's diversity were not observed between patients and controls. Some 28 CD8+ CDR3 sequences occurred in both the patients and the controls.

Genomic DNA acted as the template from which TCR beta VDJ combination and CDR3 sequence profiling were carried out. One entry per CDR3 protein, called by TCRdb with MiXCR from the reads. The sample has a few hundred thousand distinct CDR3 sequences, 34% seen once. Trimming pared 0 bases from V and 7 bases from J, leaving 12 bases between. The germline gives CDR1 WSHSY, CDR2 SAAADI. The CDR3 is 14 residues long. The sequenced sample was sorted CD4+, CD8+, or CD8+CD57+ T cells (not recorded which) from PBMCs. The TCR comes from a human donor in good health, serving as a control. This chain links TRBV10-2 with TRBJ2-5; D gene uncertain. CDR3 bases: TGCGCCAGCAGTGAGTCGATTGGTTGGGGGACCCAGTACTTC. This translates into CASSESIGWGTQYF.